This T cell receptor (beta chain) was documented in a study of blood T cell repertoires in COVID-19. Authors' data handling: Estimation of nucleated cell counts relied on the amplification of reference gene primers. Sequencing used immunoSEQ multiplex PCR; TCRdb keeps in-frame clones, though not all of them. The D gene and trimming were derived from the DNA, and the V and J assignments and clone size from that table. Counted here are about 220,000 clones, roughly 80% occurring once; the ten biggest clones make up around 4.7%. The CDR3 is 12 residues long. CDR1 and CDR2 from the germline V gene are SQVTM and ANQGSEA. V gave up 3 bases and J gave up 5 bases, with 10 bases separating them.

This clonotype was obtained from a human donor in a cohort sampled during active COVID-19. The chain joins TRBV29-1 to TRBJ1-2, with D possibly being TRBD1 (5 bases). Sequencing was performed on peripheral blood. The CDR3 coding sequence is TGCAGCGTTGACAGGGTTAGGTATGGCTACACCTTC. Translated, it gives CSVDRVRYGYTF.